This TCR beta chain came from a study of T cell responses to AZD1222 COVID-19 vaccine (dated by TCRdb to about 2021). Describing the broader study: AZD1222 recipients with second doses at about 4 weeks or about 12 weeks were pooled, because spike-specific TCR depth and breadth did not differ between schedules. TCR sequencing covered more than 230 trial participants: about 210 given two doses of AZD1222 and around 26 given two doses of MenACWY control vaccine. Trial participants were enrolled into age subgroups of 18-55, 56-69 and 70-plus years, which contained around 150, 29 and 61 TCR-sequenced participants, respectively.

The CDR3 regions of human TCRbeta chains were subjected to immunosequencing. As for how the authors treated the data: TCRs in the repertoires were compared against a reference library of SARS-CoV-2-specific TCRs that had been generated with the MIRA antigen-specificity platform. Breadth meant the fraction of unique TCRs that were SARS-CoV-2-associated, whereas depth meant the fraction of total T cells that were SARS-CoV-2-associated. Each spike-specific TCR was assigned to its reactive spike region and to a CD4 or CD8 class using the MIRA data. Log10-transformed breadth and depth values were compared by one-way ANOVA with Sidak's multiple comparisons tests. TCRdb retrieved this table from immuneACCESS and kept in-frame rearrangements only. Not all clones are present; in checked studies, unresolved V genes account for under half, and no reason is known for the remainder. D and trimming come from the DNA, and the V and J calls and clone size come from that table. For this sample the table gives around 100,000 clones, of which roughly 84% were detected only once. In total, the top ten clones hold around 9.9% of the sample.

Inclusive of the bounding cysteine and phenylalanine, the CDR3 is 16 residues long. Solely the CDR3 DNA is kept, with 48 bases framed from the first base. According to the germline V gene (reference sequence), CDR1 reads SSHAT and CDR2 reads FNYEAQ. The research as a whole found: Participants were mostly white British, with more females than males. The authors suggested clonal diversity may have been underestimated. Nearly half of unique spike-specific TCRs reportedly recognized epitopes outside regions mutated in the B.1.351 and B.1.1.7 variants. Because no samples from the day 14 peak response were available, repertoires could be characterized only after the peak T cell response. Spike-specific TCR breadth and depth rose significantly after two AZD1222 doses compared with day 0 and with MenACWY recipients. In the small 56-69-year group, the increase in depth fell short of significance, most likely because of low power. CD4 TCRs associated with the vaccine covered the entire spike protein, and the dominant responses were in regions 160-218 and 743-854. Conclusions about previously exposed vaccinees are limited because only 5 or 6 AZD1222 recipients were SARS-CoV-2 seropositive at baseline.

In the paper's terms, the time point label means: baseline before first vaccination. Vaccinee samples came from UK trials COV001 and COV002, including a single-blind randomized controlled phase 2/3 trial of AZD1222 (ChAdOx1 nCoV-19) in healthy adults. For TCRbeta chain sequencing, PBMC samples from trial participants were taken at day 0 and at day 28 after the second dose. With regard to this clone: There is no known antigen for this receptor. Sequence at one end of the junction differs from germline and may be a read error.

The sequence joins TRBV7-7 to TRBJ2-3; the D gene is perhaps TRBD1, from 5 matching bases. This specimen consisted of peripheral blood, obtained on day 0 of AZD1222 vaccination. The receptor's source is an adult in good health. The encoded CDR3 is CASSVGVSKETDTQYF. In nucleotides, the sequence is TGTGCTAGCAGCGTAGGGGTATCGAAAGAGACAGATACGCAGTATTTT. With the rest looked up from the reference TRBV7-7 and TRBJ2-3 genes rather than sequenced, the full variable domain is GAGVSQSPRYKVTKRGQDVTLRCDPISSHATLYWYQQALGQGPEFLTYFNYEAQPDKSGLPSDRFSAERPEGSISTLTIQRTEQRDSAMYRCASSVGVSKETDTQYFGPGTRLTVL.